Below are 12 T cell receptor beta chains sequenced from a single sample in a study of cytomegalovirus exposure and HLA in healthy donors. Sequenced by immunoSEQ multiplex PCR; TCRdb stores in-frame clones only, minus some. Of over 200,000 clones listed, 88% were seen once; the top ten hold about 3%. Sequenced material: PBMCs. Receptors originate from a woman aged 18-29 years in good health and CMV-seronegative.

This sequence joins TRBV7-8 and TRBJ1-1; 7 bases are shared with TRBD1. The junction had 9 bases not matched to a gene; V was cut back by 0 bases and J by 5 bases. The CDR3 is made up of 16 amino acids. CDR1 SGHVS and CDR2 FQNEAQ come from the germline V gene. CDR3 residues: CASSLARDSLRTEAFF. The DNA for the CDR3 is TGTGCCAGCAGCTTAGCAAGGGACAGCCTGAGAACTGAAGCTTTCTTT.

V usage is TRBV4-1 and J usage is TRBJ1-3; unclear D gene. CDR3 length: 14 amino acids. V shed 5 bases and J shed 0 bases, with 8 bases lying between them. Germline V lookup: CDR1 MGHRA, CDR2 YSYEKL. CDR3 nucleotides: TGCGCCAGCAGCAGTGTAGTCTCTGGAAACACCATATATTTT. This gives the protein CASSSVVSGNTIYF.

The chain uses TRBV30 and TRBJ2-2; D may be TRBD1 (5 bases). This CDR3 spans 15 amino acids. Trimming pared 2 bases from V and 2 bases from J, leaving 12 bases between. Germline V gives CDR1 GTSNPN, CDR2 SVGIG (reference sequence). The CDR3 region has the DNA TGTGCCTGGAGTACGACGACAGCCAACACCGGGGAGCTGTTTTTT. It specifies CAWSTTTANTGELFF.

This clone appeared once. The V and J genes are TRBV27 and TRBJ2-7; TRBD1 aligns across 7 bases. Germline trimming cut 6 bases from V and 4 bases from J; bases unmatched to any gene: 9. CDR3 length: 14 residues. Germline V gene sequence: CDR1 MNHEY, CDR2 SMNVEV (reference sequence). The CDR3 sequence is CASSLEGAGYEQYF. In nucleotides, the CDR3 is TGTGCCAGCAGCCTAGAGGGGGCCGGTTACGAGCAGTACTTC.

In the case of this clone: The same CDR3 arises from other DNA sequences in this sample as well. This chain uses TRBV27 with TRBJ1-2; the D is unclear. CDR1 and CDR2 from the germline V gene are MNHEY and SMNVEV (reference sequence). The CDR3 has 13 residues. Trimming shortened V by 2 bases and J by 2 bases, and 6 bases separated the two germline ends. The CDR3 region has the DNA TGTGCCAGCAGTTTAACAGAGAACTATGGCTACACCTTC. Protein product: CASSLTENYGYTF.

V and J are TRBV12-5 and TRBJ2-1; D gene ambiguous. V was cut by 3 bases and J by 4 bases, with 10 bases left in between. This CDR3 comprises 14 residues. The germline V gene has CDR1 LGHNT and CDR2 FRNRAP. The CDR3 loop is CASGFGVSYNEQFF. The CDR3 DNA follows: TGTGCTAGTGGTTTTGGAGTTTCATACAATGAGCAGTTCTTC.

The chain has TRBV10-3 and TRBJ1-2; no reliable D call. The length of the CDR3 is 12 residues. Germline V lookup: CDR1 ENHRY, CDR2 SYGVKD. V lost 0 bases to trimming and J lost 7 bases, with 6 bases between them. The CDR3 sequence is CAISESLRGYTF. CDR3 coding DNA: TGTGCCATCAGTGAGTCCCTCCGTGGCTACACCTTC.

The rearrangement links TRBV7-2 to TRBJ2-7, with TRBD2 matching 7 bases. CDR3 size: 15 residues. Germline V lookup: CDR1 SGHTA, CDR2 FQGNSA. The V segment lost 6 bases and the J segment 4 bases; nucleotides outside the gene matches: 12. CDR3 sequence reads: CASRLTGLVGYEQYF. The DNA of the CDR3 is TGTGCCAGCAGACTAACCGGACTAGTAGGTTACGAGCAGTACTTC.

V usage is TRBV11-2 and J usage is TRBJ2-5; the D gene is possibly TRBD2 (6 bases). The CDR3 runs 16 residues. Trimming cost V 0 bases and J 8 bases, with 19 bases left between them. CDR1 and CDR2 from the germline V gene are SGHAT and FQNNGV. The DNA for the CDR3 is TGTGCCAGCAGCTTAGATCAAGGGACTCCGAGGAGAACCCAGTACTTC. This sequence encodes CASSLDQGTPRRTQYF.

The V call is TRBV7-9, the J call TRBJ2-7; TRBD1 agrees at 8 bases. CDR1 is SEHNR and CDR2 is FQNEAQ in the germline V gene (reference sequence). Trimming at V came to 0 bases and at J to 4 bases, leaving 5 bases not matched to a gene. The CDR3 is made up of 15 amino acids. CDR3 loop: CASSLADYRGYEQYF. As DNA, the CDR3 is TGTGCCAGCAGCTTAGCAGATTACAGGGGGTACGAGCAGTACTTC.

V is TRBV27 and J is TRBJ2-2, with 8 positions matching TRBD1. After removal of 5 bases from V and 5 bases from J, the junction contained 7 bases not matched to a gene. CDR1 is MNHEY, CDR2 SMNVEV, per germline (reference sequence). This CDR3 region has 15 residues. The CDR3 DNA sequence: TGTGCCAGCAGTCTCAGGGGGCCGGAGACCGGGGAGCTGTTTTTT. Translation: CASSLRGPETGELFF.

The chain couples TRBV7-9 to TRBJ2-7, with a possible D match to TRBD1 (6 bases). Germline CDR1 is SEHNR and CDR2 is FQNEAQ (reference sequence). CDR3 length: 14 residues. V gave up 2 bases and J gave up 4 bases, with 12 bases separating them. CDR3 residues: CASSLLGGVYEQYF. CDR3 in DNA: TGTGCCAGCAGCTTATTAGGGGGAGTATACGAGCAGTACTTC. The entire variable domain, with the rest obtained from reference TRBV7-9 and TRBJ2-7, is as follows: DTGVSQNPRHKITKRGQNVTFRCDPISEHNRLYWYRQTLGQGPEFLTYFQNEAQLEKSRLLSDRFSAERPKGSFSTLEIQRTEQGDSAMYLCASSLLGGVYEQYFGPGTRLTVT.